The 15 T cell receptor beta chains below all came from one sample that was sequenced in a study of T cell clonotyping in hematopoietic cell transplantation. TCRdb's table, derived via immunoSEQ multiplex PCR, lists solely in-frame clones and lacks some. The sample lists roughly 8,000 clones; around 81% were seen once. The sample was peripheral blood mononuclear cells, taken 180 days after allogeneic stem cell transplant. Receptor source: a female patient between 50 and 60 years old who had an allogeneic stem cell transplant from an unrelated donor, so the T cells may come from the graft donor. Some clones in this sample may be carry-over from other donors' samples.

Remarks on this clone: An end of the junction differs from the germline gene, which may be a read error. The chain uses TRBV6-6 and TRBJ1-2; TRBD1 agrees at 9 bases. CDR1 is MNHNY and CDR2 is SVGAGI in the germline V gene (reference sequence). The CDR3 totals 11 residues. The CDR3 is CASSPDRGTNF. CDR3 DNA: TGTGCCAGCAGTCCGGACAGGGGCACAAATTTC.

The V gene is TRBV25-1, the J gene TRBJ2-5; TRBD1 is a possible D gene (6 bases). The CDR3 extends over 14 amino acids. The V gene's germline CDR1 is MGHDK and CDR2 SYGVNS. The germline V and J ends were trimmed by 5 bases and 5 bases, with 15 bases remaining between them. This CDR3 is CASSLDSHTETQYF. CDR3 in DNA: TGTGCCAGCAGTTTGGACAGCCACACGGAGACCCAGTACTTC.

The J gene is TRBJ1-6, the V gene TRBV28; no clear D gene. Germline V lookup: CDR1 MDHEN, CDR2 SYDVKM. The CDR3 totals 14 residues. Between the trimmed V and J ends, which lost 7 bases and 9 bases, there was a span of 16 bases. CDR3 protein: CASTLPNFGSPLHF. CDR3 in DNA: TGTGCCAGCACCCTCCCCAATTTTGGTTCACCCCTCCACTTT.

The chain combines TRBV5-1 with TRBJ1-5, with D perhaps matching TRBD1 (6 bases). CDR3 length equals 14 residues. Germline CDR1 SGHRS, CDR2 YFSETQ. V gave up 4 bases and J gave up 4 bases, with 12 bases separating them. Written as DNA, the CDR3 is TGCGCCAGCAGCGTAGGGGGGAGAAATCAGCCCCAGCATTTT. The encoded protein is CASSVGGRNQPQHF.

V and J are TRBV19 and TRBJ2-3, with TRBD2 identical over 10 bases. The CDR3 runs 14 residues. Germline CDR1 LNHDA, CDR2 SQIVND (reference sequence). Trimming removed 6 bases from V and 4 bases from J; junction bases left unmatched: 4. CDR3 protein: CASRRGLAADTQYF. The CDR3 DNA follows: TGTGCCAGTAGGAGAGGACTAGCGGCAGATACGCAGTATTTT.

This chain uses TRBV9 with TRBJ1-4; D not certain. In germline, CDR1 is SGDLS, CDR2 YYNGEE. The CDR3 extends over 14 amino acids. V gave up 3 bases and J gave up 1 base, with 7 bases separating them. The CDR3 DNA reads as TGTGCCAGCAGCGACGGCCGAACTAATGAAAAACTGTTTTTT. Protein: CASSDGRTNEKLFF.

This sequence joins TRBV7-2 and TRBJ1-3, with D hard to call. There are 13 residues in the CDR3. V dropped 3 bases and J dropped 8 bases, with 11 bases sitting between them. CDR1 SGHTA and CDR2 FQGNSA come from the germline V gene. In DNA form, the CDR3 reads TGTGCCAGCAGCTTCCGGGGAAGAGACACCATATATTTT. Protein product: CASSFRGRDTIYF.

The gene calls are TRBV25-1 and TRBJ1-5; D gene unclear. This CDR3 has 14 residues. CDR1 is MGHDK and CDR2 is SYGVNS in the germline V gene. V was shortened by 2 bases and J by 2 bases, with 7 bases between the two germline ends. In nucleotides, the CDR3 is TGTGCCAGCAGTGAACGGTTTTGCAATCAGCCCCAGCATTTT. Its protein product is CASSERFCNQPQHF.

This clone was seen just once. The chain combines TRBV11-2 with TRBJ2-1, with D perhaps matching TRBD1 (5 bases). Trimming pared 3 bases from V and 4 bases from J, leaving 7 bases between. The V gene's germline CDR1 is SGHAT and CDR2 FQNNGV. The CDR3 has 13 amino acids. The CDR3 sequence: CASSLRQYNEQFF. The CDR3 DNA sequence: TGTGCCAGCAGCTTGAGACAGTACAATGAGCAGTTCTTC.

The chain is built from TRBV30 and TRBJ1-4; D not resolved. Germline V gives CDR1 GTSNPN, CDR2 SVGIG (reference sequence). V was clipped by 4 bases and J by 4 bases, with 7 bases between them. This CDR3 region has 12 residues. CDR3 in DNA: TGTGCCTGGAAACAGAATAATGAAAAACTGTTTTTT. This translates into CAWKQNNEKLFF.

The J gene is TRBJ2-7, the V gene TRBV6-1; the match to TRBD2 covers 7 bases. This CDR3 region has 15 residues. V lost 4 bases, J lost 0 bases, and 6 bases stayed unmatched. Germline V gene lookup returns CDR1 MNHNS and CDR2 SASEGT. The CDR3 reads CASSAGTTSSYEQYF. The CDR3 DNA follows: TGTGCCAGCAGTGCCGGGACTACCAGCTCCTACGAGCAGTACTTC.

V gene TRBV7-2 combines with J gene TRBJ1-2; maybe TRBD1 (5 bases). V lost 1 base and J 4 bases, leaving 10 bases between the germline ends. This CDR3 has 14 residues. Per the germline V gene, CDR1 is SGHTA and CDR2 is FQGNSA. CDR3 nucleotide sequence: TGTGCCAGCAGCTTAGGGGGGTCTGGCTATGGCTACACCTTC. Translated, it gives CASSLGGSGYGYTF.

This clone was observed a few times. This chain uses TRBV6-5 with TRBJ1-2; no reliable D call. Germline loops: CDR1 MNHEY, CDR2 SVGAGI. The CDR3 loop spans 11 amino acids. V shed 9 bases and J shed 4 bases, with 9 bases lying between them. CDR3 DNA sequence: TGTGCCAGTGTTGGTCCCTATGGCTACACCTTC. This sequence encodes CASVGPYGYTF.

The chain recombines TRBV28 with TRBJ1-4, with D possibly being TRBD1 (5 bases). V was pared by 6 bases and J by 11 bases, with 10 bases between. CDR1 is MDHEN, CDR2 SYDVKM, per germline. This CDR3 spans 11 amino acids. This chain's CDR3 is CASSLRGKLFF. Written as DNA, the CDR3 is TGTGCCAGCAGCCTGCGGGGGAAACTGTTTTTT.

The rearrangement links TRBV5-6 to TRBJ1-2; TRBD1 is a possible D gene (6 bases). V gave up 0 bases and J gave up 10 bases, with 13 bases separating them. The length of the CDR3 is 13 residues. Germline assignment: CDR1 SGHDT and CDR2 YYEEEE. The CDR3 spells CASSLDRVRVYTF. The CDR3 nucleotides are TGTGCCAGCAGCTTGGACAGGGTTCGAGTCTACACCTTC. Full variable domain (outside the CDR3, taken from reference TRBV5-6 and TRBJ1-2): DAGVTQSPTHLIKTRGQQVTLRCSPKSGHDTVSWYQQALGQGPQFIFQYYEEEERQRGNFPDRFSGHQFPNYSSELNVNALLLGDSALYLCASSLDRVRVYTFGSGTRLTVV.